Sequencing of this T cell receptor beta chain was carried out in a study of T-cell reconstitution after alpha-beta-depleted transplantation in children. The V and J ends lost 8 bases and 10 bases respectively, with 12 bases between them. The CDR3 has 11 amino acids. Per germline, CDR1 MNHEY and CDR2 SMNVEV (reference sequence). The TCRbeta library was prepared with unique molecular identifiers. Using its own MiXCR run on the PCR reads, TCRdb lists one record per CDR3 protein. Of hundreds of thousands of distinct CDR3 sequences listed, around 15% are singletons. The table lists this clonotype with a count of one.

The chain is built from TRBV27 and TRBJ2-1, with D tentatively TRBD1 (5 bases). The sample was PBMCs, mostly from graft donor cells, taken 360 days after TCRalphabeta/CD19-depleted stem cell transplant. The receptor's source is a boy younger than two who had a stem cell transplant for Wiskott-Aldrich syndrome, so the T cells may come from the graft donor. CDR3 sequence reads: CASYQGREQFF. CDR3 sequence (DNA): TGTGCCAGCTATCAGGGTCGCGAGCAGTTCTTC.